This passage covers 15 T cell receptor beta chains from one sample sequenced in a study of blood T cell repertoires in COVID-19. Profiled with immunoSEQ multiplex PCR; TCRdb holds only in-frame clones, not every one. The sample yields 200,000 to 250,000 clones, roughly 80% seen once. Sequencing input: peripheral blood. The receptors come from a woman aged 18-35 years with acute or convalescent COVID-19.

This chain links TRBV28 with TRBJ2-1; the D is unclear. CDR1 and CDR2 (germline): MDHEN, SYDVKM. Trimming pared 5 bases from V and 2 bases from J, leaving 7 bases between. This CDR3 has 13 amino acids. The CDR3 bases are TGTGCCAGCAGTCCGCAGGCCTACAATGAGCAGTTCTTC. It encodes CASSPQAYNEQFF.

V gene TRBV13 combines with J gene TRBJ2-1, with TRBD2 matching 13 bases. From germline, CDR1 is PRHDT and CDR2 FYEKMQ (reference sequence). V lost 5 bases to trimming and J lost 8 bases; unmatched junction nucleotides: 9. The CDR3 loop spans 16 amino acids. This CDR3 reads CASSPTGTSGTYEQFF. The CDR3 DNA is TGTGCCAGCAGCCCGACCGGGACTAGCGGGACGTATGAGCAGTTCTTC. The full variable domain, completed using reference TRBV13 and TRBJ2-1, is AAGVIQSPRHLIKEKRETATLKCYPIPRHDTVYWYQQGPGQDPQFLISFYEKMQSDKGSIPDRFSAQQFSDYHSELNMSSLELGDSALYFCASSPTGTSGTYEQFFGPGTRLTVL.

The rearrangement uses TRBV4-2 and TRBJ1-3; TRBD1 is a possible D gene (5 bases). The CDR3 sequence is 15 residues long. Trimming stripped 1 base from V and 2 bases from J, with 9 bases between. The germline V gene encodes CDR1 LGHNA and CDR2 YNFKEQ. CDR3 sequence (DNA): TGTGCCAGCAGCCAAGCAGCAGGGACTGGAAACACCATATATTTT. It translates to CASSQAAGTGNTIYF.

The gene calls are TRBV3-1 (or the pseudogene TRBV3-2) and TRBJ2-1; tentatively, D is TRBD2 (6 bases). The V gene's germline CDR1 is LGHDT and CDR2 YNNKEL (reference sequence). V lost 3 bases and J lost 5, with 14 bases in between. CDR3 length equals 15 residues. Here the CDR3 reads CASSQSWRGNNEQFF. Here the CDR3 DNA reads TGTGCCAGCAGCCAGTCGTGGCGGGGCAACAATGAGCAGTTCTTC.

The CDR3: CASSGGHQETQYF. CDR3 coding DNA: TGTGCCAGCAGTGGAGGGCACCAAGAGACCCAGTACTTC. The V and J genes are TRBV12-3 or TRBV12-4 and TRBJ2-5; D is perhaps TRBD2 (6 bases). The CDR3 has 13 residues. V lost 5 bases and J 0 bases, leaving 7 bases between the germline ends.

This clone appeared a few times. The CDR3 loop is CASSSRTGTYSPLHF. For the CDR3, the DNA is TGTGCCAGCAGTTCACGGACAGGGACGTACTCACCCCTCCACTTT. This rearrangement joins TRBV28 to TRBJ1-6; 8 bases are a match to TRBD1. Germline CDR1 reads MDHEN; CDR2 reads SYDVKM. The CDR3 contains 15 residues. The junction had 9 bases not matched to a gene; V was cut back by 4 bases and J by 10 bases.

The chain links TRBV6-6 to TRBJ2-1, with 9 bases fitting TRBD2. This CDR3 contains 14 residues. V was pared by 7 bases and J by 2 bases, with 3 bases of the junction left unmatched. CDR1 and CDR2 from the germline V gene are MNHNY and SVGAGI (reference sequence). The CDR3 region is CASTLAGTYNEQFF. CDR3 coding DNA: TGTGCCAGCACCCTAGCGGGGACCTACAATGAGCAGTTCTTC.

V and J are TRBV19 and TRBJ1-2; the match to TRBD1 covers 11 bases. The ends lost 6 bases at V and 4 bases at J; junction bases unmatched: 10. Germline CDR1 LNHDA, CDR2 SQIVND (reference sequence). This CDR3 contains 16 residues. The CDR3 nucleotides read TGTGCCAGTAGCCGAACTACCGGGACAGGGGGCTATGGCTACACCTTC. It translates to CASSRTTGTGGYGYTF.

The chain's CDR3 is CASSIGLAGVTDTQYF. Written as DNA, the CDR3 is TGTGCCAGTAGTATAGGACTAGCGGGAGTCACAGATACGCAGTATTTT. The chain uses TRBV19 and TRBJ2-3; the match to TRBD2 covers 12 bases. Trimming cost V 1 base and J 2 bases; bases outside gene matches: 1. This CDR3 contains 16 residues. In germline, CDR1 is LNHDA, CDR2 SQIVND (reference sequence). The full variable domain, completed using reference TRBV19 and TRBJ2-3, is DGGITQSPKYLFRKEGQNVTLSCEQNLNHDAMYWYRQDPGQGLRLIYYSQIVNDFQKGDIAEGYSVSREKKESFPLTVTSAQKNPTAFYLCASSIGLAGVTDTQYFGPGTRLTVL.

The chain recombines TRBV15 with TRBJ1-4, with D possibly being TRBD1 (6 bases). The CDR3 covers 15 residues. The V and J ends lost 4 bases and 4 bases respectively, with 13 bases between them. CDR1 and CDR2 from the germline V gene are LNHNV and YYDKDF (reference sequence). CDR3 nucleotide sequence: TGTGCCACCAGCACGGACAGATGGAATAATGAAAAACTGTTTTTT. The encoded protein is CATSTDRWNNEKLFF.

This clone was seen a few times. This chain uses TRBV7-3 with TRBJ2-3; no definite D call. From germline, CDR1 is SGHTA and CDR2 FQGTGA. Trimming pared 5 bases from V and 4 bases from J, leaving 10 bases between. The CDR3 is 13 amino acids. The CDR3 reads CASSQMGADTQYF. CDR3 DNA sequence: TGTGCCAGCAGCCAAATGGGCGCAGATACGCAGTATTTT.

The chain joins TRBV30 to TRBJ2-3; TRBD2 agrees at 9 bases. The CDR3 has 15 residues. V gave up 0 bases and J gave up 3 bases; unmatched junction bases: 4. CDR1 is GTSNPN, CDR2 SVGIG, per germline (reference sequence). The CDR3 sequence: CAWSVGAGGTDTQYF. CDR3 bases: TGTGCCTGGAGTGTGGGGGCGGGAGGGACAGATACGCAGTATTTT. Looking up the rest from reference TRBV30 and TRBJ2-3 gives the full variable domain: SQTIHQWPATLVQPVGSPLSLECTVEGTSNPNLYWYRQAAGRGLQLLFYSVGIGQISSEVPQNLSASRPQDRQFILSSKKLLLSDSGFYLCAWSVGAGGTDTQYFGPGTRLTVL.

The chain joins TRBV4-1 to TRBJ2-3; tentatively, D is TRBD1 (6 bases). The V end lost 3 bases, the J end lost 6 bases, and 13 bases lay between the germline ends. The CDR3 is 14 residues long. Germline values: CDR1 MGHRA, CDR2 YSYEKL. As DNA, the CDR3 is TGCGCCAGCAGCCATGGCGCAGGGGATGATACGCAGTATTTT. This translates into CASSHGAGDDTQYF.

V usage is TRBV5-1 and J usage is TRBJ1-5, with TRBD1 identical over 7 bases. Germline lookup yields CDR1 SGHRS and CDR2 YFSETQ. CDR3 length: 16 amino acids. V lost 0 bases and J lost 0; bases outside the gene matches: 3. CDR3 region: CASSLVAGGSNQPQHF. The CDR3 nucleotides are TGCGCCAGCAGCTTGGTGGCAGGGGGTAGCAATCAGCCCCAGCATTTT.

CDR3: CASRLKGARGTEAFF. The CDR3 nucleotides read TGTGCCAGCAGACTCAAGGGGGCGCGGGGCACTGAAGCTTTCTTT. V gene TRBV3-1 (or the pseudogene TRBV3-2) combines with J gene TRBJ1-1, with 7 positions matching TRBD1. Germline-derived CDR1 and CDR2 are LGHDT and YNNKEL (reference sequence). The J segment lost 4 bases and the V segment lost 6 bases, leaving 11 bases of the junction unmatched. The CDR3 covers 15 residues.